Below are 23 T cell receptor beta chains sequenced from a single sample in a study of blood T cell repertoires in COVID-19. Using immunoSEQ multiplex PCR, the repertoire was profiled, and TCRdb retains in-frame clones only, with some absent. The sample shows approximately 300,000 clones, about 84% of them seen only once. Sequenced: peripheral blood. The receptors were sampled from a woman aged 50 to 60 with acute or convalescent COVID-19.

The chain employs TRBV14 and TRBJ2-4; D possibly corresponds to TRBD1 (6 bases). The V gene lost 4 bases and the J gene lost 4 bases, with 8 bases spanning the gap. The CDR3 is 13 residues long. The germline V gene has CDR1 SGHDN and CDR2 FVKESK. CDR3 amino acids: CASSLDRKNIQYF. In nucleotides, the CDR3 is TGTGCCAGCAGCCTCGACAGGAAAAACATTCAGTACTTC.

This clone was observed once. The gene calls are TRBV7-2 and TRBJ2-2; 7 bases match TRBD1. The germline V gene has CDR1 SGHTA and CDR2 FQGNSA. V gave up 3 bases and J gave up 3 bases; unmatched junction bases: 1. The CDR3 totals 14 residues. CDR3 amino acids: CASSFGTDTGELFF. Here the CDR3 DNA reads TGTGCCAGCAGCTTTGGGACAGACACCGGGGAGCTGTTTTTT.

The V call is TRBV18, the J call TRBJ2-2; TRBD2 agrees at 8 bases. After removal of 6 bases from V and 2 bases from J, the junction contained 5 bases not matched to a gene. The CDR3 is 15 residues long. The germline V gene has CDR1 KGHSH and CDR2 LQKENI. The CDR3 region is CASSPGLENTGELFF. CDR3 DNA: TGTGCCAGCTCTCCGGGACTAGAAAACACCGGGGAGCTGTTTTTT.

The V gene is TRBV5-4, the J gene TRBJ1-1; D may be TRBD1 (5 bases). Germline V gene sequence: CDR1 SGHNT, CDR2 YYREEE (reference sequence). The V end lost 3 bases, the J end lost 4 bases, and 10 bases lay between the germline ends. The CDR3 sequence is 13 residues long. CDR3 loop: CASSSQGGTEAFF. CDR3 nucleotides: TGTGCCAGCAGCTCCCAGGGTGGCACTGAAGCTTTCTTT.

The genes are TRBV5-1 and TRBJ2-2; 9 positions match TRBD2. From germline, CDR1 is SGHRS and CDR2 YFSETQ. The CDR3 sequence is 14 residues long. J was trimmed by 4 bases and V by 7 bases; bases with no gene match: 5. CDR3 amino acids: CASFSGRGTGELFF. The CDR3 DNA is TGCGCCAGCTTTAGCGGGAGAGGCACCGGGGAGCTGTTTTTT.

The chain couples TRBV28 to TRBJ2-1, with D maybe TRBD1 (6 bases). The CDR3 is 12 amino acids. In germline, CDR1 is MDHEN, CDR2 SYDVKM. Trimming cost V 6 bases and J 12 bases, with 15 bases left between them. CDR3 protein: CASSGRGYGQFF. Written as DNA, the CDR3 is TGTGCCAGCAGCGGCAGGGGATATGGGCAGTTCTTC.

J is TRBJ1-6 and V is TRBV7-2; tentatively, D is TRBD1 (6 bases). Germline-derived CDR1 and CDR2 are SGHTA and FQGNSA. The CDR3 extends over 15 amino acids. V lost 5 bases and J lost 9, with 17 bases in between. CDR3 coding DNA: TGTGCCAGCAGCCTAACGGGGGGCCAAGTTTCACCCCTCCACTTT. Amino acids: CASSLTGGQVSPLHF.

Only one count was recorded for this clone. The V gene is TRBV7-2, the J gene TRBJ2-1; D is unclear. CDR3 length equals 13 residues. Germline V CDR1 and CDR2: SGHTA, FQGNSA. Trimming left V 2 bases short and J 7 bases short, with 9 bases between. The CDR3 loop reads CASSLSPENEQFF. The CDR3 DNA reads as TGTGCCAGCAGCTTAAGCCCTGAAAATGAGCAGTTCTTC.

The chain has TRBV7-2 and TRBJ2-7; tentative D call: TRBD1 (6 bases). The CDR3 is made up of 13 amino acids. Trimming cost V 2 bases and J 3 bases, with 8 bases left between them. CDR1 is SGHTA, CDR2 FQGNSA, per germline. The CDR3 sequence: CASSLKDSYEQYF. CDR3 bases: TGTGCCAGCAGCTTAAAGGACAGCTACGAGCAGTACTTC. Full variable domain (outside the CDR3, taken from reference TRBV7-2 and TRBJ2-7): GAGVSQSPSNKVTEKGKDVELRCDPISGHTALYWYRQSLGQGLEFLIYFQGNSAPDKSGLPSDRFSAERTGGSVSTLTIQRTQQEDSAVYLCASSLKDSYEQYFGPGTRLTVT.

This rearrangement joins TRBV3-1 (or the pseudogene TRBV3-2) to TRBJ2-2, with TRBD2 identical over 7 bases. CDR1 and CDR2 (germline): LGHDT, YNNKEL (reference sequence). This CDR3 is 19 amino acids long. J was trimmed by 1 base and V by 4 bases; bases with no gene match: 15. The CDR3 reads CASSPRRLYGRRNTGELFF. The DNA of the CDR3 is TGTGCCAGCAGCCCACGGCGACTTTACGGGAGGCGGAACACCGGGGAGCTGTTTTTT.

The chain has TRBV30 and TRBJ2-1, with TRBD2 matching over 9 bases. The CDR3 is 16 amino acids. The junction had 11 bases not matched to a gene; V was cut back by 5 bases and J by 3 bases. Germline lookup yields CDR1 GTSNPN and CDR2 SVGIG (reference sequence). This CDR3 is CAWGRFKRGDYNEQFF. The CDR3 bases are TGTGCCTGGGGACGGTTCAAGCGGGGGGACTACAATGAGCAGTTCTTC. Based on the CDR3 plus reference TRBV30 and TRBJ2-1, the full variable domain is SQTIHQWPATLVQPVGSPLSLECTVEGTSNPNLYWYRQAAGRGLQLLFYSVGIGQISSEVPQNLSASRPQDRQFILSSKKLLLSDSGFYLCAWGRFKRGDYNEQFFGPGTRLTVL.

J is TRBJ1-1 and V is TRBV18; weak D call: TRBD1 (5 bases). The V end was cut by 8 bases, the J end by 0 bases, with 28 bases between. This CDR3 region has 19 residues. Germline loops: CDR1 KGHSH, CDR2 LQKENI. CDR3 region: CASTTKALMRGGVNTEAFF. CDR3 DNA: TGTGCCAGCACCACTAAGGCCTTGATGCGGGGCGGGGTGAACACTGAAGCTTTCTTT.

V gene TRBV27 combines with J gene TRBJ2-5; TRBD1 aligns across 7 bases. In germline, CDR1 is MNHEY, CDR2 SMNVEV (reference sequence). V trimming: 2 bases; J trimming: 5 bases; junction bases outside the gene matches: 8. The CDR3 covers 15 residues. The chain's CDR3 is CASSLERGPWETQYF. As DNA, the CDR3 is TGTGCCAGCAGTTTAGAAAGGGGGCCGTGGGAGACCCAGTACTTC.

The V call is TRBV9, the J call TRBJ1-2, with D maybe TRBD1 (5 bases). Germline CDR1 is SGDLS and CDR2 is YYNGEE. Trimming left V 0 bases short and J 4 bases short, with 7 bases between. This CDR3 is 13 amino acids long. CDR3 DNA: TGTGCCAGCAGCGTAGAGGACATCTATGGCTACACCTTC. Translation: CASSVEDIYGYTF.

The rearrangement joins TRBV12-3 or TRBV12-4 to TRBJ2-5; 7 bases agree with TRBD1. V was clipped by 5 bases and J by 5 bases; unmatched bases: 5. CDR3 length: 13 amino acids. The CDR3 loop is CASSKIQGETQYF. In DNA, the CDR3 is TGTGCCAGCAGTAAGATACAGGGGGAGACCCAGTACTTC.

V gene TRBV30 combines with J gene TRBJ1-2, with 8 bases that match TRBD1. The CDR3 is made up of 15 amino acids. Germline V gene lookup returns CDR1 GTSNPN and CDR2 SVGIG (reference sequence). The ends lost 4 bases at V and 2 bases at J; junction bases unmatched: 9. CDR3 loop: CAWTGQGLPNYGYTF. The CDR3 nucleotides read TGTGCCTGGACCGGACAGGGCCTTCCAAACTATGGCTACACCTTC. Variable domain in full (rest from reference TRBV30 and TRBJ1-2): SQTIHQWPATLVQPVGSPLSLECTVEGTSNPNLYWYRQAAGRGLQLLFYSVGIGQISSEVPQNLSASRPQDRQFILSSKKLLLSDSGFYLCAWTGQGLPNYGYTFGSGTRLTVV.

The chain couples TRBV19 to TRBJ2-5; 12 nucleotides align to TRBD2. CDR1 and CDR2 from the germline V gene are LNHDA and SQIVND (reference sequence). This CDR3 has 15 residues. Germline trimming cut 1 base from V and 5 bases from J; bases unmatched to any gene: 2. CDR3 loop: CASSIGGTSGETQYF. The CDR3 nucleotides are TGTGCCAGTAGTATAGGAGGGACTAGCGGGGAGACCCAGTACTTC. Filled out from reference TRBV19 and TRBJ2-5, the complete variable domain reads DGGITQSPKYLFRKEGQNVTLSCEQNLNHDAMYWYRQDPGQGLRLIYYSQIVNDFQKGDIAEGYSVSREKKESFPLTVTSAQKNPTAFYLCASSIGGTSGETQYFGPGTRLLVL.

The rearrangement links TRBV9 to TRBJ1-6, with TRBD1 identical over 10 bases. Germline CDR1 reads SGDLS; CDR2 reads YYNGEE. The CDR3 sequence is 15 residues long. J lost 6 bases, V lost 4 bases, and 4 bases had no gene match. The CDR3 DNA follows: TGTGCCAGCAGCACCGGACAGGGGGGTAATTCACCCCTCCACTTT. Amino acids: CASSTGQGGNSPLHF.

The V gene is TRBV19, the J gene TRBJ2-7, with 11 positions matching TRBD2. The CDR3 spans 14 residues. Trimming cost V 4 bases and J 3 bases; bases outside gene matches: 2. Germline V CDR1 and CDR2: LNHDA, SQIVND (reference sequence). Written as DNA, the CDR3 is TGTGCCAGTAGTAAACTAGCGGGAGTCTACGAGCAGTACTTC. It specifies CASSKLAGVYEQYF.

The rearrangement joins TRBV5-1 to TRBJ1-2; 7 positions agree with TRBD1. The trim removed 4 bases at V and 1 base at J, leaving 7 bases unmatched. Looked up from germline, CDR1 is SGHRS and CDR2 is YFSETQ. This CDR3 has 15 residues. The CDR3 nucleotides are TGCGCCAGCAGCCCGAGGACAGGACTTAACTATGGCTACACCTTC. This codes for CASSPRTGLNYGYTF.

The V gene is TRBV23-1, the J gene TRBJ2-7, with TRBD2 as a possible D gene (6 bases). TRBV23-1 is annotated as an ORF whose role is uncertain. V was pared by 7 bases and J by 1 base, with 29 bases between. The CDR3 length is 19 residues. This chain's CDR3 is CASTLAGTQVPQSSYEQYF. CDR3 bases: TGCGCCAGCACACTCGCCGGGACTCAAGTTCCACAATCGTCCTACGAGCAGTACTTC.

The chain combines TRBV5-1 with TRBJ2-1, with D possibly TRBD1 on 5 matching bases. The CDR3 has 13 amino acids. Germline V gene lookup returns CDR1 SGHRS and CDR2 YFSETQ. V gave up 1 base and J gave up 7 bases, with 9 bases separating them. The CDR3 nucleotides are TGCGCCAGCAGCTTGTTCCAGGGAAATGAGCAGTTCTTC. Its protein is CASSLFQGNEQFF.

This chain uses TRBV7-9 with TRBJ1-4, with unresolved D. The V gene's germline CDR1 is SEHNR and CDR2 FQNEAQ (reference sequence). Trimming stripped 1 base from V and 11 bases from J, with 11 bases between. The CDR3 contains 13 residues. CDR3 region: CASSLGAQQKLFF. In DNA form, the CDR3 reads TGTGCCAGCAGCTTAGGGGCCCAACAGAAACTGTTTTTT.